This note documents a single TCR beta chain sequence. The antigen is not known. Germline CDR1 reads SEHNR; CDR2 reads FQNEAQ (reference sequence). The CDR3 covers 15 residues. Between the trimmed V and J ends, which lost 5 bases and 0 bases, there was a span of 11 bases. Method: immunoSEQ multiplex PCR; TCRdb's copy keeps in-frame clones and lacks some. In the table there are 20,000 to 25,000 clones, over 60% of which are singletons. This sample is drawn from a study of CD4 T cells in relation to SARS-CoV-2 and coronaviruses. Before the COVID-19 pandemic, during about 2010-2018, CD4+ T cells were taken from unexposed donors. Isolation of CD4+ T cells took place after around 11 days in culture. Unexposed-donor CD4+ T cells were probed with SARS-CoV-2 S/N and four cold-coronavirus spikes, cells permitting. About 2 million PBMCs per well were cultured with 10 IU/ml IL-2.

Sequenced material: CD4+ T cells from PBMCs, cultured in vitro. J is TRBJ2-1 and V is TRBV7-9; D unclear. This clonotype was obtained from a human donor in good health. The CDR3 nucleotides read TGTGCCAGCAGCCTCACGGGTAGCTCCTACAATGAGCAGTTCTTC. Protein sequence: CASSLTGSSYNEQFF.